Listed here are 3 T cell receptor beta chains from one sample, sequenced in a study of graft-versus-host responses after intestinal transplantation. Sequencing was performed with immunoSEQ multiplex PCR; in TCRdb, only in-frame clones are kept and a portion is missing. This table has 95,000 to 110,000 clones, more than 75% appearing once. These receptors lack a known antigen. Sequenced here: unstimulated CD4+ T cells sorted from spleen or lymph node cells, sampled before intestinal transplant. The receptors were sampled from a human donor who received an intestinal transplant.

This clone was recorded only once. This chain joins TRBV4-1 and TRBJ1-2; a weak D match, TRBD1 (6 bases). Germline CDR1 reads MGHRA; CDR2 reads YSYEKL. The germline V and J ends were trimmed by 1 base and 4 bases, with 13 bases remaining between them. The CDR3 runs 15 residues. CDR3 protein: CASSQGRGGGYGYTF. The DNA for the CDR3 is TGCGCCAGCAGCCAAGGCAGGGGAGGTGGCTATGGCTACACCTTC.

This chain connects TRBV5-1 to TRBJ2-2, with 10 bases aligning to TRBD1. The CDR3 totals 16 residues. V lost 4 bases, J lost 3 bases, and 6 bases stayed unmatched. The germline CDR1 and CDR2 sequences are SGHRS and YFSETQ. CDR3 protein: CASSPPGTGDTGELFF. The CDR3 DNA follows: TGCGCCAGCAGCCCCCCCGGGACAGGGGACACCGGGGAGCTGTTTTTT. The full variable domain, in which reference TRBV5-1 and TRBJ2-2 provide the parts outside the CDR3, is KAGVTQTPRYLIKTRGQQVTLSCSPISGHRSVSWYQQTPGQGLQFLFEYFSETQRNKGNFPGRFSGRQFSNSRSEMNVSTLELGDSALYLCASSPPGTGDTGELFFGEGSRLTVL.

The chain joins TRBV7-7 to TRBJ2-1; TRBD2 matches at 9 bases. J was trimmed by 3 bases and V by 0 bases; bases with no gene match: 6. CDR3 length: 17 residues. Germline lookup yields CDR1 SSHAT and CDR2 FNYEAQ (reference sequence). CDR3 nucleotide sequence: TGTGCCAGCAGCTTAGCGATCGAGCGGGAGGTCTACAATGAGCAGTTCTTC. The encoded protein is CASSLAIEREVYNEQFF.